Listed here is a single T cell receptor (beta chain). The data are from a study of shared clonotypes between healthy human individuals. Produced via immunoSEQ multiplex PCR; TCRdb's table is partial and in-frame only. The repertoire holds under 600,000 clones, more than 95% seen once, with 0.045% to 0.06% in the top ten. Germline CDR1 is SGHRS and CDR2 is YFSETQ. This CDR3 is built from 13 residues. V lost 0 bases and J lost 5; bases outside the gene matches: 0. The specimen was naive CD4+ T cells sorted from blood. Subset noted: CD45RA+ positively selected. The TCR was taken from a woman aged 25 to 39 in good health. This sequence joins TRBV5-1 and TRBJ2-5; 8 bases are shared with TRBD1. CDR3 sequence: CASSLGTGETQYF. The CDR3, as DNA: TGCGCCAGCAGCTTGGGGACAGGGGAGACCCAGTACTTC.